This T cell receptor beta chain is from a study of blood T cell repertoires in COVID-19. Study-level information: Some COVID-19 samples were acute and others convalescent; all came from the United States, Italy and Spain. Nucleic acid was either cDNA or gDNA, and it came from T cells, B-cell-depleted T cells, or PBMCs.

Germline V CDR1 and CDR2: KGHSH, LQKENI. V shed 2 bases, J shed 6 bases, and the junction held 7 bases outside the gene matches. This CDR3 region has 15 residues. The repertoire was sequenced with immunoSEQ multiplex PCR; TCRdb's copy has only in-frame clones and lacks some. The data hold around 270,000 clones, with roughly 89% observed a single time. The sequenced sample was peripheral blood. The TCR sequence derives from a man in his thirties or forties with acute or convalescent COVID-19. J is TRBJ2-7 and V is TRBV18; 10 positions match TRBD1. For the CDR3, the DNA is TGTGCCAGCTCACCATTCGGACAGGGGGGAGCCGAGCAGTACTTC. Translating gives CASSPFGQGGAEQYF.